The 13 T cell receptor beta chains listed next were all sequenced from one sample in a study of T cell changes during pregnancy in multiple sclerosis. Generated by immunoSEQ multiplex PCR, the TCRdb table keeps only in-frame clones and is missing some. The sample lists 51,000 or so clones, 90% to 95% occurring once. The starting material was peripheral blood, obtained in the second trimester of pregnancy. Receptor source: a female donor with multiple sclerosis, enrolled in a pregnancy study.

The V gene is TRBV6-5, the J gene TRBJ1-2, with D tentatively TRBD1 (5 bases). Trimming left V 2 bases short and J 2 bases short, with 9 bases between. Germline V gene data show CDR1 as MNHEY and CDR2 as SVGAGI. CDR3 size: 14 residues. The CDR3 bases are TGTGCCAGCAGTTACGTGCGGGGGAACTATGGCTACACCTTC. This codes for CASSYVRGNYGYTF.

The rearrangement uses TRBV7-2 and TRBJ2-5; TRBD1 matches 7 bases. The CDR3 runs 16 residues. The germline V gene has CDR1 SGHTA and CDR2 FQGNSA. V shed 5 bases, J shed 1 base, and the junction held 10 bases outside the gene matches. The CDR3 DNA follows: TGTGCCAGCAGCCGATCCGGGACAGCGATCCAAGAGACCCAGTACTTC. Protein: CASSRSGTAIQETQYF.

This clone was picked up a small number of times. V is TRBV4-1 and J is TRBJ1-2; 7 bases agree with TRBD1. V gave up 0 bases and J gave up 4 bases; unmatched junction bases: 2. This CDR3 is 14 amino acids long. Germline V CDR1 and CDR2: MGHRA, YSYEKL. The CDR3 region is CASSQDGDSYGYTF. In nucleotides, the CDR3 is TGCGCCAGCAGCCAAGATGGGGACAGCTATGGCTACACCTTC.

The chain joins TRBV5-4 to TRBJ2-1, with D maybe TRBD2 (6 bases). CDR1 and CDR2 from the germline V gene are SGHNT and YYREEE (reference sequence). Trimming pared 1 base from V and 6 bases from J, leaving 20 bases between. The length of the CDR3 is 17 residues. The CDR3, as DNA: TGTGCCAGCAGCTTGCGAACCCCTTGGCAGGGAGGCAATGAGCAGTTCTTC. Translated: CASSLRTPWQGGNEQFF.

This chain uses TRBV4-1 with TRBJ1-1; D is unresolved. V was shortened by 1 base and J by 1 base, with 13 bases between the two germline ends. The CDR3 sequence is 16 residues long. CDR1 is MGHRA and CDR2 is YSYEKL in the germline V gene. CDR3 sequence (DNA): TGCGCCAGCAGCCAAGTTGCCCTCCGGGGGAACACTGAAGCTTTCTTT. This translates into CASSQVALRGNTEAFF.

V gene TRBV2 combines with J gene TRBJ2-3; 8 bases are shared with TRBD2. Germline V gene lookup returns CDR1 SNHLY and CDR2 FYNNEI. Trimming took 7 bases from V and 2 from J; bases not matched to a gene: 5. This CDR3 spans 14 amino acids. This CDR3 is CASNREGPTDTQYF. CDR3 in DNA: TGTGCCAGCAACCGGGAGGGCCCCACAGATACGCAGTATTTT.

This chain joins TRBV5-4 and TRBJ2-7; tentative D call: TRBD2 (5 bases). The CDR3 totals 13 residues. V was pared by 0 bases and J by 6 bases, with 10 bases between. CDR1 and CDR2 from the germline V gene are SGHNT and YYREEE (reference sequence). CDR3 DNA sequence: TGTGCCAGCAGCTTGGTTCCCGGGGTCGAGCAGTACTTC. This codes for CASSLVPGVEQYF. Together with reference TRBV5-4 and TRBJ2-7, the CDR3 gives the full variable domain: ETGVTQSPTHLIKTRGQQVTLRCSSQSGHNTVSWYQQALGQGPQFIFQYYREEENGRGNFPPRFSGLQFPNYSSELNVNALELDDSALYLCASSLVPGVEQYFGPGTRLTVT.

The count of this clone is one. The chain joins TRBV12-2 to TRBJ2-7; the table's D call of TRBD2 was not tested on the DNA. TRBV12-2 represents a pseudogene. The CDR3 is 15 amino acids. The CDR3 DNA reads as TGTGCAAGTCGCTTAGGACTAGCGGGCGTCTACGAGCAGTACTTC. It yields the protein CASRLGLAGVYEQYF.

The chain carries TRBV18 and TRBJ2-7, with D possibly matching TRBD1 (5 bases). Germline CDR1 is KGHSH and CDR2 is LQKENI. V was pared by 4 bases and J by 1 base, with 17 bases between. CDR3 length equals 16 residues. CDR3 amino acids: CASSLASSTVSYEQYF. The CDR3 coding sequence is TGTGCCAGCTCACTCGCATCCTCGACAGTTTCCTACGAGCAGTACTTC.

The chain combines TRBV6-1 with TRBJ1-3; D is possibly TRBD1 (5 bases). The CDR3 length is 15 residues. Trimming left V 9 bases short and J 0 bases short, with 15 bases between. In germline, CDR1 is MNHNS, CDR2 SASEGT. Here the CDR3 reads CASFQGGRSGNTIYF. CDR3 nucleotide sequence: TGTGCCAGTTTTCAGGGCGGACGCTCTGGAAACACCATATATTTT.

On this clone: The junction and the germline gene differ at one end; a read error may be behind it. This same CDR3 is encoded by further DNA sequences in the sample. V is TRBV4-3 and J is TRBJ2-3, with 14 bases lining up with TRBD2. The germline CDR1 and CDR2 sequences are LGHNA and YSLEER. There are 15 residues in the CDR3. The CDR3 DNA is TGCGCCAGTAGCCAGGGACTAGCGGGAGCAGATACGCAGTATTTT. Protein product: CASSQGLAGADTQYF.

This rearrangement joins TRBV6-6 to TRBJ1-4; weak D call: TRBD1 (5 bases). Germline V gene lookup returns CDR1 MNHNY and CDR2 SVGAGI (reference sequence). V dropped 6 bases and J dropped 8 bases, with 19 bases sitting between them. This CDR3 is 15 amino acids long. The CDR3 DNA follows: TGTGCCAGCAGGCACCCCGGGACTTTAGGGGAAAAACTGTTTTTT. Amino acids: CASRHPGTLGEKLFF.

This rearrangement joins TRBV15 to TRBJ1-5; the D is unclear. Deletions cut 1 base from V and 3 bases from J, with 7 bases between. Germline loops: CDR1 LNHNV, CDR2 YYDKDF (reference sequence). CDR3 length equals 14 residues. The CDR3 nucleotides read TGTGCCACCAGCAGAGGAGGTAACAATCAGCCCCAGCATTTT. This sequence encodes CATSRGGNNQPQHF.